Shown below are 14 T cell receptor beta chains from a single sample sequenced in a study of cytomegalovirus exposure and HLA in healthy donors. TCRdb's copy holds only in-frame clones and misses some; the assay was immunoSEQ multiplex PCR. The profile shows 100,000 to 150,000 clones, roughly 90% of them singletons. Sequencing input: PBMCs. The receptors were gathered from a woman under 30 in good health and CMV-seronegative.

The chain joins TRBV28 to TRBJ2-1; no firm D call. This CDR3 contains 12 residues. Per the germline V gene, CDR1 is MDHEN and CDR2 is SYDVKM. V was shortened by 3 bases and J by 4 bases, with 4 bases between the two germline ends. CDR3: CASSLTYNEQFF. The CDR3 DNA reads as TGTGCCAGCAGTTTGACTTACAATGAGCAGTTCTTC.

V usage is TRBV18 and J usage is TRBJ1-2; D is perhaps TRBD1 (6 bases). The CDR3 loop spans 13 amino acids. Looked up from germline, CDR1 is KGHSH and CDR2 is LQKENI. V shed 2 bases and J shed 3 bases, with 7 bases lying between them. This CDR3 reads CASSPDRYYGYTF. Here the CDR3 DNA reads TGTGCCAGCTCACCAGACAGGTACTATGGCTACACCTTC.

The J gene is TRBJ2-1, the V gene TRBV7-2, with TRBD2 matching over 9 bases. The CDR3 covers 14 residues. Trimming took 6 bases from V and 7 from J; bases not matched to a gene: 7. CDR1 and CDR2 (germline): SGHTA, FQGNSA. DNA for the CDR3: TGTGCCAGCAGTATGCTAGCGGGAAGGAATGAGCAGTTCTTC. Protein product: CASSMLAGRNEQFF.

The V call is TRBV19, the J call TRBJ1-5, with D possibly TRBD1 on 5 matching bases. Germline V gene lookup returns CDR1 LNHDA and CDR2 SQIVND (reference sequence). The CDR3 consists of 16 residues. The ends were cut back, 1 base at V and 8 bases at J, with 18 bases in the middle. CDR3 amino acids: CASSIGAQGLAKPQHF. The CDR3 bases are TGTGCCAGTAGTATAGGGGCTCAGGGTTTAGCTAAGCCCCAGCATTTT.

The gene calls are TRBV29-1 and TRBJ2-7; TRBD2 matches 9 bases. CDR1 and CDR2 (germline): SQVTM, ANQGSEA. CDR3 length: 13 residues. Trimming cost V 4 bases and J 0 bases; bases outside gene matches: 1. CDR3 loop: CSVGGGGSYEQYF. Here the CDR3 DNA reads TGCAGCGTTGGCGGGGGGGGCTCCTACGAGCAGTACTTC.

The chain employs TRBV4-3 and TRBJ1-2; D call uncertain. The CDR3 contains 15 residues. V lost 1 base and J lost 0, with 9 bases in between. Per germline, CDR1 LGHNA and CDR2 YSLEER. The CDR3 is CASSQGASTNYGYTF. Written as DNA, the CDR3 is TGCGCCAGCAGCCAAGGGGCCAGTACTAACTATGGCTACACCTTC.

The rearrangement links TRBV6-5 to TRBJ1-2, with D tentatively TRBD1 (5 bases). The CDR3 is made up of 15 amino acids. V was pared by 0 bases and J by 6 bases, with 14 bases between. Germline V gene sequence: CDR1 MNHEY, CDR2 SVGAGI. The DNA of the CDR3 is TGTGCCAGCAGTTACTCGTCCCCGGGGGTCGATGGCTACACCTTC. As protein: CASSYSSPGVDGYTF.

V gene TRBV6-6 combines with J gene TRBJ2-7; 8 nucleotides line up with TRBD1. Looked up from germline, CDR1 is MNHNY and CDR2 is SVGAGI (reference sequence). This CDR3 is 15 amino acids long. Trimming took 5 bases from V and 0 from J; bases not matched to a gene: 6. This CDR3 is CASSDRDRSSYEQYF. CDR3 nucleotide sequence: TGTGCCAGCAGTGACCGGGACAGGAGCTCCTACGAGCAGTACTTC.

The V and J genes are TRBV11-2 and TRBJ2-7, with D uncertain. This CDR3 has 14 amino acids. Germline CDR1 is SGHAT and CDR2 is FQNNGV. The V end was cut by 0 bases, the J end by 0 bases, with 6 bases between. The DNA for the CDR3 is TGTGCCAGCAGCTTAGATCGGAGCTCCTACGAGCAGTACTTC. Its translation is CASSLDRSSYEQYF.

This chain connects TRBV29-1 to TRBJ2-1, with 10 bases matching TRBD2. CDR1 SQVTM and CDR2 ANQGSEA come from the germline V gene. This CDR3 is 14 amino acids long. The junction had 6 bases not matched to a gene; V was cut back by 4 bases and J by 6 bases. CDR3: CSVVQREGPNEQFF. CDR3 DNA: TGCAGCGTTGTACAGCGGGAGGGCCCCAATGAGCAGTTCTTC.

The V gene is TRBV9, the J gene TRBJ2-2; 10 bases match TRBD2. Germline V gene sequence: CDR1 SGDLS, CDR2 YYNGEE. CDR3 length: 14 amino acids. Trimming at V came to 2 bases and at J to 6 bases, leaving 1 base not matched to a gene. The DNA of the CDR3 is TGTGCCAGCAGCGTCAGCGGGAGGGCCGGGGAGCTGTTTTTT. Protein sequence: CASSVSGRAGELFF. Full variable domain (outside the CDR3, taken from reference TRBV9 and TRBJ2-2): DSGVTQTPKHLITATGQRVTLRCSPRSGDLSVYWYQQSLDQGLQFLIQYYNGEERAKGNILERFSAQQFPDLHSELNLSSLELGDSALYFCASSVSGRAGELFFGEGSRLTVL.

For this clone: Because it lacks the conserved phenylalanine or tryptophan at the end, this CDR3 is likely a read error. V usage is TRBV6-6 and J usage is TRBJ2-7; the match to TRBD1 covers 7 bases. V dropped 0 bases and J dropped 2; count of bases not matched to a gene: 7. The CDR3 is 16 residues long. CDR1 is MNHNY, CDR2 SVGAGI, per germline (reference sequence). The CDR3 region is CASSYSPGQAPYEQYL. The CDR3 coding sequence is TGTGCCAGCAGTTACTCCCCCGGACAGGCTCCCTACGAGCAGTACCTC.

The CDR3 nucleotides read TGTGGGGTAAGGACAGGCCCTAACGAGCAGTACTTC. Encoded protein: CGVRTGPNEQYF. The chain combines TRBV28 with TRBJ2-7; 7 positions match TRBD1. Looked up from germline, CDR1 is MDHEN and CDR2 is SYDVKM. The CDR3 has 12 amino acids.

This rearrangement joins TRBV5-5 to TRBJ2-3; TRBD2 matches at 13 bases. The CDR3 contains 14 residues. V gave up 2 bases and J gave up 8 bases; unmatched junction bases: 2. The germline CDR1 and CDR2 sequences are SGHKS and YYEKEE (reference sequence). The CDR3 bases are TGTGCCAGCAGCTTTACTAGCGGGGGGGCTACGCAGTATTTT. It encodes CASSFTSGGATQYF.